This TCR beta chain was sequenced in a study of T cells in Graves' hyperthyroidism and ophthalmopathy. This clonotype has a handful of counts. CDR1 and CDR2 from the germline V gene are LNHDA and SQIVND (reference sequence). Deletions cut 7 bases from V and 4 bases from J, with 16 bases between. There are 14 residues in the CDR3. Amplification targeted TCR beta CDR3 regions from RNA transcripts. The primer set for the first-round RT-PCR of the TCR CDR3 was HTBI. From the multiplex PCR reads, TCRdb called clonotypes with MiXCR, one entry per CDR3 protein. The sample yields 270,000 or so distinct CDR3 sequences, around 15% seen once.

The V and J genes are TRBV19 and TRBJ1-2; no firm D call. The receptor was isolated from a woman aged 50 to 60 with Graves' hyperthyroidism that later progressed to Graves' ophthalmopathy. The sequenced sample was blood. In nucleotides, the CDR3 is TGTGCCAGTACCTACAATATGGGGTTCTATGGCTACACCTTC. Amino acid sequence: CASTYNMGFYGYTF.